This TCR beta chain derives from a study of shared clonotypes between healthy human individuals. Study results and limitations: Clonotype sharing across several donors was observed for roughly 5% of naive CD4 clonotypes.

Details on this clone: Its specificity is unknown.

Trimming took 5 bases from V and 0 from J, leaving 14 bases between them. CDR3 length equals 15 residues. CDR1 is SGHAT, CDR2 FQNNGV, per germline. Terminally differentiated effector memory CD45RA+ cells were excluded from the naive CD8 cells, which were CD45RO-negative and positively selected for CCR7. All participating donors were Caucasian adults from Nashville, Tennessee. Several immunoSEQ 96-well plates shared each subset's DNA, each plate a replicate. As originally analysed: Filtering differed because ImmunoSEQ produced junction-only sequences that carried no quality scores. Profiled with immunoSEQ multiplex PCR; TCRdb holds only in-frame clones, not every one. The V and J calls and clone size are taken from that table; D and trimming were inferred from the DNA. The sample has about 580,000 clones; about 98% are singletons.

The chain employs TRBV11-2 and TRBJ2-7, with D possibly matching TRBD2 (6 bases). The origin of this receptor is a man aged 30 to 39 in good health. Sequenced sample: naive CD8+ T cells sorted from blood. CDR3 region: CASSPIAESSYEQYF. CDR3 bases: TGTGCCAGCAGCCCAATAGCGGAGAGCTCCTACGAGCAGTACTTC. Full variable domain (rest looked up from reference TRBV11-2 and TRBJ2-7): EAGVAQSPRYKIIEKRQSVAFWCNPISGHATLYWYQQILGQGPKLLIQFQNNGVVDDSQLPKDRFSAERLKGVDSTLKIQPAKLEDSAVYLCASSPIAESSYEQYFGPGTRLTVT.